The 7 T cell receptor beta chains below were found in one sample sequenced in a study of regulatory T cells in long-lasting Graves disease. Arm-PCR with iRepertoire HTBI primers amplified the CDR3 regions for these TCR beta libraries. One entry per CDR3 protein, called by TCRdb with MiXCR from the multiplex PCR reads. Among about 530,000 distinct CDR3 sequences listed, roughly 16% were seen once. Regarding time point: newly diagnosed GD, antithyroid drugs for less than 3 months. Extracted RNA from PBMCs served as the source of the TCR library. The sample was also reused in another study, on T cells in Graves' hyperthyroidism and ophthalmopathy.

Sequenced material: peripheral blood mononuclear cells (PBMCs), taken at new diagnosis, from a patient treated with antithyroid drugs. These receptors were taken from a woman aged 35 to 59 with Graves disease.

In this sample, this clonotype turned up a few times. The rearrangement links TRBV11-2 to TRBJ2-3; 11 bases agree with TRBD2. This CDR3 is 16 amino acids long. Trimming at V came to 1 base and at J to 2 bases, leaving 2 bases not matched to a gene. From germline, CDR1 is SGHAT and CDR2 FQNNGV. The CDR3 is CASSLGTSGLTDTQYF. The CDR3 DNA follows: TGTGCCAGCAGCTTAGGGACTAGCGGGCTCACAGATACGCAGTATTTT.

This clonotype was seen a few times. J is TRBJ2-3 and V is TRBV9, with 7 bases identical to TRBD2. Germline CDR1 and CDR2: SGDLS and YYNGEE. The CDR3 length is 16 residues. Losses at the gene ends were 3 bases for V and 0 bases for J; bases not matched to a gene: 7. The CDR3 loop is CASSAYSGESTDTQYF. CDR3 nucleotide sequence: TGTGCCAGCAGCGCTTACAGCGGGGAGAGCACAGATACGCAGTATTTT.

This clonotype was observed a few times. The CDR3 is CASSLEGYVGTGELFF. The CDR3 coding sequence is TGCGCCAGCAGCTTGGAGGGGTACGTGGGCACCGGGGAGCTGTTTTTT. The J gene is TRBJ2-2, the V gene TRBV5-1, with D perhaps matching TRBD1 (5 bases). CDR1 is SGHRS, CDR2 YFSETQ, per germline. V was clipped by 0 bases and J by 4 bases, with 13 bases between them. The CDR3 runs to 16 residues. The full variable domain, its missing parts supplied by reference TRBV5-1 and TRBJ2-2, is KAGVTQTPRYLIKTRGQQVTLSCSPISGHRSVSWYQQTPGQGLQFLFEYFSETQRNKGNFPGRFSGRQFSNSRSEMNVSTLELGDSALYLCASSLEGYVGTGELFFGEGSRLTVL.

The chain links TRBV28 to TRBJ1-1; D ambiguous. Per the germline V gene, CDR1 is MDHEN and CDR2 is SYDVKM. Trimming pared 5 bases from V and 8 bases from J, leaving 12 bases between. This CDR3 contains 12 residues. Written as DNA, the CDR3 is TGTGCCAGCAGTGAAAGCCGAACCGAAGCTTTCTTT. Protein sequence: CASSESRTEAFF.

The table lists this clonotype with a few counts. This chain uses TRBV20-1 with TRBJ1-4, with 9 bases lining up with TRBD1. The ends lost 5 bases at V and 12 bases at J; junction bases unmatched: 13. There are 14 residues in the CDR3. From germline, CDR1 is DFQATT and CDR2 SNEGSKA (reference sequence). The CDR3 here is CSAVPTGGYEELFF. The CDR3 nucleotides read TGCAGTGCTGTTCCGACAGGGGGATACGAAGAACTGTTTTTT.

This chain joins TRBV11-2 and TRBJ2-3, with D possibly TRBD1 on 5 matching bases. Germline CDR1 reads SGHAT; CDR2 reads FQNNGV. Deletions cut 2 bases from V and 5 bases from J, with 11 bases between. The CDR3 is 14 residues long. This CDR3 is CASSLRGSEDTQYF. CDR3 nucleotides: TGTGCCAGCAGCTTAAGGGGCTCCGAAGATACGCAGTATTTT.

The chain is built from TRBV5-8 and TRBJ1-2; D perhaps matches TRBD1 (5 bases). V lost 10 bases and J lost 0, with 16 bases in between. Germline loops: CDR1 SGHTS, CDR2 YDEGEE. CDR3 length: 14 amino acids. This CDR3 reads CAGTGQTSNYGYTF. The CDR3 coding sequence is TGTGCCGGGACGGGGCAGACATCTAACTATGGCTACACCTTC.